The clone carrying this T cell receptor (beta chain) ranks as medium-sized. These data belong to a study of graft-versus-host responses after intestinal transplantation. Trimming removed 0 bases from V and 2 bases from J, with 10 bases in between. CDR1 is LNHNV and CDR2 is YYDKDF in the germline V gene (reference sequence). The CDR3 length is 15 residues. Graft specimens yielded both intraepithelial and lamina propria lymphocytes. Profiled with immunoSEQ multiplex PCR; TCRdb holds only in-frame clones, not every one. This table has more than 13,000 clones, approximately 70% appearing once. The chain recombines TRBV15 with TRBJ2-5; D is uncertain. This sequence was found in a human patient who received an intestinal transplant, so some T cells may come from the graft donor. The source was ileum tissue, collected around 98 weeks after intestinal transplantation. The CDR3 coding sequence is TGTGCCACCAGCAGAGATAGGTCAGGTCAAGAGACCCAGTACTTC. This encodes CATSRDRSGQETQYF.